The 19 T cell receptor beta chains below were found in one sample sequenced in a study of monozygotic twins with inflammatory bowel disease. Following a re-call of the 5' RACE reads, TCRdb has one entry per CDR3 protein and lacks DNA. This sample carries about 160,000 distinct CDR3 sequences, with roughly 2.6% going to the ten biggest clones. The sample comprised blood. These receptors were taken from a human donor with ulcerative colitis or Crohn's disease, or a healthy co-twin of an affected twin (not recorded which).

The chain links TRBV20-1 to TRBJ1-1; TCRdb designates TRBD1, a call that cannot be tested without DNA. This CDR3 has 13 residues. In germline, CDR1 is DFQATT, CDR2 SNEGSKA (reference sequence). The CDR3 region is CSADGTDRSEAFF.

The chain carries TRBV7-2 and TRBJ2-5; TCRdb designates TRBD1, a call that cannot be tested without DNA. The CDR3 covers 14 residues. Germline V gene sequence: CDR1 SGHTA, CDR2 FQGNSA. The CDR3 loop is CASSRQGNGETQYF.

The V and J genes are TRBV19 and TRBJ2-3. The CDR3 loop spans 12 amino acids. Germline V gene data show CDR1 as LNHDA and CDR2 as SQIVND (reference sequence). The CDR3 region is CASRDRTDTQYF. Full variable domain (missing parts from reference TRBV19 and TRBJ2-3): DGGITQSPKYLFRKEGQNVTLSCEQNLNHDAMYWYRQDPGQGLRLIYYSQIVNDFQKGDIAEGYSVSREKKESFPLTVTSAQKNPTAFYLCASRDRTDTQYFGPGTRLTVL.

The CDR3 here is CASTEGLAGRNEQFF. V and J are TRBV12-3 or TRBV12-4 and TRBJ2-1; lacking DNA, the TRBD2 call made by TCRdb goes unchecked. This CDR3 contains 15 residues.

The chain carries TRBV5-1 and TRBJ1-1; TCRdb outputs TRBD1, but without DNA this stays unchecked. The CDR3 totals 15 residues. Germline loops: CDR1 SGHRS, CDR2 YFSETQ. CDR3 in amino acids: CANSLDGRRNTEAFF. Complete variable domain (other parts from reference TRBV5-1 and TRBJ1-1): KAGVTQTPRYLIKTRGQQVTLSCSPISGHRSVSWYQQTPGQGLQFLFEYFSETQRNKGNFPGRFSGRQFSNSRSEMNVSTLELGDSALYLCANSLDGRRNTEAFFGQGTRLTVV.

V gene TRBV5-5 combines with J gene TRBJ2-3. This CDR3 contains 13 residues. CDR1 SGHKS and CDR2 YYEKEE come from the germline V gene (reference sequence). CDR3 loop: CASSYRFTDTQYF.

V is TRBV5-1 and J is TRBJ2-1; TCRdb selects TRBD2, and the lack of DNA leaves this call unchecked. Germline CDR1 SGHRS, CDR2 YFSETQ. The CDR3 runs to 17 residues. The chain's CDR3 is CASSFATGTSAYNEQFF.

The chain employs TRBV27 and TRBJ1-2; the D call of TRBD1 rests on TCRdb alone, since no DNA is present to check it. From germline, CDR1 is MNHEY and CDR2 SMNVEV (reference sequence). The length of the CDR3 is 15 residues. CDR3 loop: CASSFLDRGGYGYTF.

The V gene is TRBV4-2, the J gene TRBJ2-5; checking the TCRdb D call of TRBD2 is not possible without DNA. Germline V gene sequence: CDR1 LGHNA, CDR2 YNFKEQ. The CDR3 runs to 17 residues. The CDR3: CASSQGLSGGAGETQYF.

This chain joins TRBV5-6 and TRBJ1-3; checking the TCRdb D call of TRBD1 is not possible without DNA. This CDR3 spans 15 amino acids. Germline V lookup: CDR1 SGHDT, CDR2 YYEEEE. The CDR3 spells CASRSDRVVGNTIYF.

The gene calls are TRBV27 and TRBJ2-7; TCRdb calls TRBD1, which cannot be checked without DNA. The CDR3 has 15 amino acids. The germline V gene has CDR1 MNHEY and CDR2 SMNVEV (reference sequence). The CDR3 loop is CASSLWEDRGNEQYF.

This chain connects TRBV7-2 to TRBJ2-5; as DNA is missing, the TRBD1 call by TCRdb cannot be tested. Germline CDR1 and CDR2: SGHTA and FQGNSA. The CDR3 loop spans 14 amino acids. The CDR3 reads CASSYPWGKETQYF.

The chain has TRBV12-3 or TRBV12-4 and TRBJ1-4. The CDR3 is made up of 16 amino acids. The CDR3 loop reads CASSLATGAEDLRLFF.

This chain connects TRBV2 to TRBJ2-1; the D gene TCRdb calls, TRBD2, cannot be checked with no DNA. CDR3 size: 19 residues. Germline V gives CDR1 SNHLY, CDR2 FYNNEI. The CDR3 loop reads CASSEEAGGPISYTNEQFF.

V is TRBV19 and J is TRBJ2-1; TCRdb proposes TRBD1, but this gene call is untestable without DNA. CDR3 length equals 14 residues. Germline loops: CDR1 LNHDA, CDR2 SQIVND (reference sequence). CDR3 residues: CASSMTSGGGEQFF.

The chain links TRBV28 to TRBJ1-4; TCRdb indicates TRBD1, and absent DNA this call remains unverified. The CDR3 length is 17 residues. The germline CDR1 and CDR2 sequences are MDHEN and SYDVKM. CDR3 sequence: CASTDVAGEGTNEKLFF.

The chain joins TRBV7-2 to TRBJ2-5; TCRdb picks TRBD1, but there is no DNA to check that call. The CDR3 runs to 16 residues. Per the germline V gene, CDR1 is SGHTA and CDR2 is FQGNSA. The CDR3 loop is CASSLLSGRVIETQYF.

This chain uses TRBV2 with TRBJ1-5. This CDR3 comprises 13 residues. The germline gives CDR1 SNHLY, CDR2 FYNNEI. The CDR3 reads CATSTNSNQPQHF.

The chain links TRBV18 to TRBJ1-1. This CDR3 has 16 residues. CDR1 KGHSH and CDR2 LQKENI come from the germline V gene. CDR3 region: CASSQAPGDLNTEAFF.